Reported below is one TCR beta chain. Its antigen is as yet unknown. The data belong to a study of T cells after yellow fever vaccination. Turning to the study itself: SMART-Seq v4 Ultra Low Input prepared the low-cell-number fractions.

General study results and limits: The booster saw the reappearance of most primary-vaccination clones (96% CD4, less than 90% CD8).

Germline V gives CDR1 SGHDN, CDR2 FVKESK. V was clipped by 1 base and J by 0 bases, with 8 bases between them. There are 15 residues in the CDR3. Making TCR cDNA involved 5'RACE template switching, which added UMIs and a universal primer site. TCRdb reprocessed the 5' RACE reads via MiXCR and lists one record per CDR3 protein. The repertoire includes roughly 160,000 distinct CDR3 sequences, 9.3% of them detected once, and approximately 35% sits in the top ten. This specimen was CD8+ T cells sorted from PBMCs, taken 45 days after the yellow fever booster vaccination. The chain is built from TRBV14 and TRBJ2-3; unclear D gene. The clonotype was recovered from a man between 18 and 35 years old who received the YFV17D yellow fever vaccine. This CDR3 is CASSQGVSSTDTQYF. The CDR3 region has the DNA TGTGCCAGCAGCCAAGGTGTGTCGAGCACAGATACGCAGTATTTT.